A single sample is the source of the 8 T cell receptor beta chains below, sequenced in a study of early T cells in non-severe SARS-CoV-2 infection. TCRdb reprocessed the 5' RACE reads via MiXCR and lists one record per CDR3 protein. Here the sample spans 40,000 to 55,000 distinct CDR3 sequences, more than 10% being singletons. The sample was whole blood. The receptors were sampled from an adult who was a healthcare worker with PCR-confirmed SARS-CoV-2 infection or an uninfected control (not recorded which).

This clonotype was seen at least ten times. The rearrangement joins TRBV7-2 to TRBJ2-1, with D possibly matching TRBD2 (6 bases). The V gene lost 3 bases and the J gene lost 2 bases, with 17 bases spanning the gap. The CDR3 has 17 residues. CDR1 SGHTA and CDR2 FQGNSA come from the germline V gene. The CDR3 reads CASSFSHGGRAYNEQFF. Here the CDR3 DNA reads TGTGCCAGCAGCTTTTCACACGGGGGTCGCGCCTACAATGAGCAGTTCTTC.

This clonotype was seen ten or more times. This rearrangement joins TRBV4-2 to TRBJ2-3; D remains ambiguous. The germline V gene has CDR1 LGHNA and CDR2 YNFKEQ. Between the trimmed V and J ends, which lost 1 base and 2 bases, there was a span of 7 bases. This CDR3 region has 14 residues. The CDR3 bases are TGTGCCAGCAGCCAAGCCACATCCACAGATACGCAGTATTTT. Its translation is CASSQATSTDTQYF.

This clonotype appeared a few times. J is TRBJ1-3 and V is TRBV5-1, with D perhaps matching TRBD1 (6 bases). V was cut by 4 bases and J by 4 bases, with 12 bases left in between. CDR1 is SGHRS and CDR2 is YFSETQ in the germline V gene. The CDR3 runs 14 residues. CDR3 bases: TGCGCCAGCAGCAGTACTGGACAGGGAAACACCATATATTTT. Residues: CASSSTGQGNTIYF.

The table lists this clonotype with many counts. The chain combines TRBV6-5 with TRBJ2-5; 8 nucleotides match TRBD2. V dropped 6 bases and J dropped 6; count of bases not matched to a gene: 9. The CDR3 has 14 residues. Germline CDR1 is MNHEY and CDR2 is SVGAGI. For the CDR3, the DNA is TGTGCCAGCAGAAGCAACGGGGGGGGAAAGACCCAGTACTTC. This encodes CASRSNGGGKTQYF.

A note on this clonotype: A clone one base away is much larger, so this may be a read error. This chain links TRBV5-1 with TRBJ1-1; no firm D call. V shed 0 bases and J shed 2 bases, with 8 bases lying between them. CDR1 SGHRS and CDR2 YFSETQ come from the germline V gene. The CDR3 has 14 residues. The CDR3 DNA is TGCGCCAGCAGCTTGGTCATGGGCAACACTGAAGCTTTCTTT. Its protein product is CASSLVMGNTEAFF.

This clonotype was counted ten times or more. The CDR3 reads CASSLINEQFF. For the CDR3, the DNA is TGTGCCAGCAGTTTAATAAATGAGCAGTTCTTC. The rearrangement uses TRBV12-3 or TRBV12-4 and TRBJ2-1, with D unclear. V was clipped by 2 bases and J by 7 bases, with 3 bases between them. The length of the CDR3 is 11 residues.

The chain couples TRBV7-6 to TRBJ2-2; the match to TRBD1 covers 7 bases. V lost 6 bases and J lost 6; bases outside the gene matches: 13. This CDR3 is 16 amino acids long. Germline CDR1 and CDR2: SGHVS and FNYEAQ. CDR3 protein: CASRNNRGFVAGELFF. The CDR3 DNA reads as TGTGCCAGCAGGAATAACAGGGGTTTTGTTGCCGGGGAGCTGTTTTTT.

Only a few counts were recorded for this clonotype. The chain combines TRBV5-1 with TRBJ2-1; D possibly corresponds to TRBD2 (6 bases). V lost 4 bases to trimming and J lost 4 bases, with 21 bases between them. This CDR3 is 17 amino acids long. The V gene's germline CDR1 is SGHRS and CDR2 YFSETQ. The CDR3 sequence is CASSRIAAPSPYNEQFF. CDR3 sequence (DNA): TGCGCCAGCAGCCGTATAGCGGCCCCGAGCCCATACAATGAGCAGTTCTTC.